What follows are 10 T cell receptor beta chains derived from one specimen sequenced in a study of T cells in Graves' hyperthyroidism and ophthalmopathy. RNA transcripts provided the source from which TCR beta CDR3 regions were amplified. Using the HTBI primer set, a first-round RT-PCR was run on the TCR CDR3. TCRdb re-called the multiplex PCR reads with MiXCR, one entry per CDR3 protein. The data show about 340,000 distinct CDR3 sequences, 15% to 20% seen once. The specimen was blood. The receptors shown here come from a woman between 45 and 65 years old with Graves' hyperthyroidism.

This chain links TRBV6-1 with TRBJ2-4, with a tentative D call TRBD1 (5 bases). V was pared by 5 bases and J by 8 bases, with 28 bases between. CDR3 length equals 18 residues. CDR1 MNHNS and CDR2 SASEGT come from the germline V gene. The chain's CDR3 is CASSNQGRGAFKPDIQYF. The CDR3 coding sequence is TGTGCCAGCAGTAACCAGGGTAGGGGCGCCTTTAAGCCGGACATTCAGTACTTC.

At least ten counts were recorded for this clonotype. CDR3 in amino acids: CASSPDRLSYNEQFF. As DNA, the CDR3 is TGTGCCAGCAGCCCAGACCGGCTTAGCTACAATGAGCAGTTCTTC. The chain employs TRBV12-3 or TRBV12-4 and TRBJ2-1; D remains unclear. This CDR3 is built from 15 residues. V was clipped by 6 bases and J by 3 bases, with 15 bases between them.

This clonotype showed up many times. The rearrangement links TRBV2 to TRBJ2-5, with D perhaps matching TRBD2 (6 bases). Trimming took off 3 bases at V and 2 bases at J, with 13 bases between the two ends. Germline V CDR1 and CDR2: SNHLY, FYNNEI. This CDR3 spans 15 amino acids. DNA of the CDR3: TGTGCCAGCAGTGACCTGTCGCGGGGTCAAGAGACCCAGTACTTC. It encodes CASSDLSRGQETQYF.

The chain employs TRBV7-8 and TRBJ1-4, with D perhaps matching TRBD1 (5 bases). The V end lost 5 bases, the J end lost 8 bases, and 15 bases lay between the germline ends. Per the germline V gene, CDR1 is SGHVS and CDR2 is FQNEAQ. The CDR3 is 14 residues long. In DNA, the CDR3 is TGTGCCAGCAGCATCGGCAGGGAGCGCGAAAAACTGTTTTTT. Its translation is CASSIGREREKLFF.

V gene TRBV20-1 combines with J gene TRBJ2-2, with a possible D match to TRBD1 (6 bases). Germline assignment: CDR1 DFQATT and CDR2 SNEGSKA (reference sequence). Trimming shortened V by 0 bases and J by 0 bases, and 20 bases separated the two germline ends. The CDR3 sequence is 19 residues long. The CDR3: CSARDPRGGTGTNTGELFF. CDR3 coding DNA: TGCAGTGCTAGAGATCCCAGAGGGGGTACCGGAACGAACACCGGGGAGCTGTTTTTT.

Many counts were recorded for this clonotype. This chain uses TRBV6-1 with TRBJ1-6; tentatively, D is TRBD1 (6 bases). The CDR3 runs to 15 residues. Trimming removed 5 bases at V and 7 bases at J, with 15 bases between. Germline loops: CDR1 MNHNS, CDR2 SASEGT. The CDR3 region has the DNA TGTGCCAGCAGTCTCCGGACAGAGGCAAATTCACCCCTCCACTTT. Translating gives CASSLRTEANSPLHF.

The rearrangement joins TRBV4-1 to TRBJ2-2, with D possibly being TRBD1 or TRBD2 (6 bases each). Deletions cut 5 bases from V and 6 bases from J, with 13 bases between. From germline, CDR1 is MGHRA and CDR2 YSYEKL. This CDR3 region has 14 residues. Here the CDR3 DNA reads TGCGCCAGCAGCGGCCACAGGGAGGCCGGGGAGCTGTTTTTT. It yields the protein CASSGHREAGELFF.

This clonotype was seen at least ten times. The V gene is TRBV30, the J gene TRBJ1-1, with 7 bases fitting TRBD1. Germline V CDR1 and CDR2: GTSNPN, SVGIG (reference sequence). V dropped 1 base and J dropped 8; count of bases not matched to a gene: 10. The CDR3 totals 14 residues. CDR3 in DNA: TGTGCCTGGAGTGGATGGGCGGGGGACAGAGAAGCTTTCTTT. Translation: CAWSGWAGDREAFF.

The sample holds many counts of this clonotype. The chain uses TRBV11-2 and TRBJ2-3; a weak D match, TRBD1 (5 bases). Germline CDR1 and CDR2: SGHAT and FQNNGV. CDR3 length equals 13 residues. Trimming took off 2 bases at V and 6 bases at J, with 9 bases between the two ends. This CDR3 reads CASSLLSGDTQYF. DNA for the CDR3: TGTGCCAGCAGCTTACTATCAGGGGATACGCAGTATTTT. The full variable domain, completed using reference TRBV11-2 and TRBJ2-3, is EAGVAQSPRYKIIEKRQSVAFWCNPISGHATLYWYQQILGQGPKLLIQFQNNGVVDDSQLPKDRFSAERLKGVDSTLKIQPAKLEDSAVYLCASSLLSGDTQYFGPGTRLTVL.

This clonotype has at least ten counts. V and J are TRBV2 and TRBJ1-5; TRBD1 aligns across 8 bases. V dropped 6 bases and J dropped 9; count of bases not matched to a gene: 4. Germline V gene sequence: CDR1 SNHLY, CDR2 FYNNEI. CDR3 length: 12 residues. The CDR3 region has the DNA TGTGCCAGCAGATCGGACAGGGCGCCCCAGCATTTT. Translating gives CASRSDRAPQHF.